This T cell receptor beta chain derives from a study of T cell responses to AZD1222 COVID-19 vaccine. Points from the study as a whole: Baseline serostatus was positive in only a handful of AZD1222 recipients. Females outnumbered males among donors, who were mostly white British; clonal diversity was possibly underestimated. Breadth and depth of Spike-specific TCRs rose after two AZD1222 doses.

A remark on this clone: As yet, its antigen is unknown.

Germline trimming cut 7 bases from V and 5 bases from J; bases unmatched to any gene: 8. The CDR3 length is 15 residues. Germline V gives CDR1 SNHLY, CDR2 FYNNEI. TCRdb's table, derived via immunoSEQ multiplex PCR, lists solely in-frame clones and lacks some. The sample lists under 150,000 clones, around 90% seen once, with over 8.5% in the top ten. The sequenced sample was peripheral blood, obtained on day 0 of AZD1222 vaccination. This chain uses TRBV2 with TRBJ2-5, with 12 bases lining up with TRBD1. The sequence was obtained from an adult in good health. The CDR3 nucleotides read TGTGCCAGCACCCCGGGACAGGGGGCCTTTGAGACCCAGTACTTC. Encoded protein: CASTPGQGAFETQYF.